The clone carrying this T cell receptor beta chain was picked up a small number of times. Its antigen is currently unknown. The sample belongs to a study of T cell responses to AZD1222 COVID-19 vaccine. Study at large: Combined were second doses at about 4 or about 12 weeks.

General study points: There were mostly white British donors and more females than males, and clonal diversity was possibly underestimated. In the spike-specific TCR repertoire, nearly half reportedly target unmutated variant regions. Seropositive status at baseline applied to only five or six AZD1222 recipients.

TCRdb keeps only in-frame clones here, not all; method: immunoSEQ multiplex PCR. The profile shows approximately 120,000 clones, about 93% of them singletons. Trimming cost V 0 bases and J 7 bases, with 13 bases left between them. In germline, CDR1 is LGHDT, CDR2 YNNKEL (reference sequence). The CDR3 contains 15 residues. This specimen was peripheral blood, taken on day 0 of AZD1222 vaccination. The clonotype originates from an adult in good health. The V and J genes are TRBV3-1 (or the pseudogene TRBV3-2) and TRBJ2-1; D is possibly TRBD2 (6 bases). The CDR3 region is CASSQEIAAGNEQFF. CDR3 DNA sequence: TGTGCCAGCAGCCAAGAAATAGCGGCGGGGAATGAGCAGTTCTTC.